Detailed here is one T cell receptor beta chain. Its antigen remains unknown. This record belongs to a study of shared clonotypes between healthy human individuals. Per the original data handling: ImmunoSEQ supplied junction-only sequences lacking quality scores, so filtering was different. Profiled with immunoSEQ multiplex PCR; TCRdb holds only in-frame clones, not every one. The V and J calls and clone size come from that table; D and trimming were worked out from the DNA. The sample has 2 million to 2.5 million clones; 85% to 95% are singletons. Whole-study findings and limits: Memory subsets had estimated richness that was generally smaller than that of naive subsets. The study found lower generation probabilities in non-shared clonotypes than in those shared by all four donors.

The split of CD4+ cells yielded CD45RA+ naive and CD45RA-negative memory subsets. The CDR3 loop spans 16 amino acids. Germline V gene sequence: CDR1 KGHSY, CDR2 FQNENV. The trim removed 2 bases at V and 4 bases at J, leaving 5 bases unmatched. The sequenced material came from naive CD4+ T cells sorted from blood. The subset was: CD45RA+ positively selected. The sequence derives from a man aged 18 to 30 in good health. The chain joins TRBV16 to TRBJ1-5; 10 positions agree with TRBD1. CDR3 sequence reads: CASSQPGTGANQPQHF. DNA for the CDR3: TGTGCCAGCAGCCAACCCGGGACAGGGGCAAATCAGCCCCAGCATTTT. Drawing the rest from reference TRBV16 and TRBJ1-5, the complete variable domain is GEEVAQTPKHLVRGEGQKAKLYCAPIKGHSYVFWYQQVLKNEFKFLISFQNENVFDETGMPKERFSAKCLPNSPCSLEIQATKLEDSAVYFCASSQPGTGANQPQHFGDGTRLSIL.